This T cell receptor beta chain was sequenced for a study of blood T cell repertoires in COVID-19. On the study more broadly: Acute and convalescent COVID-19 specimens originated in the United States, Italy and Spain. In each case, the material was cDNA or gDNA derived from T cells, B-cell-depleted T cells, or PBMCs.

This CDR3 is built from 15 residues. Looked up from germline, CDR1 is SGHKS and CDR2 is YYEKEE (reference sequence). Trimming removed 4 bases at V and 0 bases at J, with 10 bases between. Original handling: Amplification with reference gene primers provided the estimates of nucleated cell counts. The protocol was immunoSEQ multiplex PCR, while the TCRdb copy is restricted to in-frame clones and leaves out a portion. Clone size and the V and J calls come from that table; the DNA yielded D and trimming. The sample yields about 220,000 clones, 80% seen once. J is TRBJ2-2 and V is TRBV5-5; D is possibly TRBD1 (5 bases). The TCR was taken from a human donor in a cohort sampled during active COVID-19. The source material was peripheral blood. The CDR3 protein is CASSPGFTNTGELFF. DNA for the CDR3: TGTGCCAGCAGCCCAGGGTTTACGAACACCGGGGAGCTGTTTTTT.